This T cell receptor (beta chain) appears in the sequencing data of a study of blood T cell repertoires in COVID-19. Study details: PBMCs, B-cell-depleted T cells, or T cells provided the cDNA or gDNA that made up the material.

CDR1 and CDR2 (germline): LGHDT, YNNKEL (reference sequence). The CDR3 totals 15 residues. V shed 4 bases, J shed 5 bases, and the junction held 6 bases outside the gene matches. In this sample, this clone turned up once. Repertoires were generated with immunoSEQ multiplex PCR, while TCRdb's copy carries only in-frame clones and drops some. This sample has 120,000 to 150,000 clones, with roughly four fifths found just once. The chain is built from TRBV3-1 (or the pseudogene TRBV3-2) and TRBJ2-1; 9 nucleotides match TRBD1. This receptor was taken from a human donor in a cohort sampled during active COVID-19. The source material was peripheral blood. The CDR3 DNA sequence: TGTGCCAGCAGCCTGCGGGACAGGGTGCACAATGAGCAGTTCTTC. It encodes CASSLRDRVHNEQFF.